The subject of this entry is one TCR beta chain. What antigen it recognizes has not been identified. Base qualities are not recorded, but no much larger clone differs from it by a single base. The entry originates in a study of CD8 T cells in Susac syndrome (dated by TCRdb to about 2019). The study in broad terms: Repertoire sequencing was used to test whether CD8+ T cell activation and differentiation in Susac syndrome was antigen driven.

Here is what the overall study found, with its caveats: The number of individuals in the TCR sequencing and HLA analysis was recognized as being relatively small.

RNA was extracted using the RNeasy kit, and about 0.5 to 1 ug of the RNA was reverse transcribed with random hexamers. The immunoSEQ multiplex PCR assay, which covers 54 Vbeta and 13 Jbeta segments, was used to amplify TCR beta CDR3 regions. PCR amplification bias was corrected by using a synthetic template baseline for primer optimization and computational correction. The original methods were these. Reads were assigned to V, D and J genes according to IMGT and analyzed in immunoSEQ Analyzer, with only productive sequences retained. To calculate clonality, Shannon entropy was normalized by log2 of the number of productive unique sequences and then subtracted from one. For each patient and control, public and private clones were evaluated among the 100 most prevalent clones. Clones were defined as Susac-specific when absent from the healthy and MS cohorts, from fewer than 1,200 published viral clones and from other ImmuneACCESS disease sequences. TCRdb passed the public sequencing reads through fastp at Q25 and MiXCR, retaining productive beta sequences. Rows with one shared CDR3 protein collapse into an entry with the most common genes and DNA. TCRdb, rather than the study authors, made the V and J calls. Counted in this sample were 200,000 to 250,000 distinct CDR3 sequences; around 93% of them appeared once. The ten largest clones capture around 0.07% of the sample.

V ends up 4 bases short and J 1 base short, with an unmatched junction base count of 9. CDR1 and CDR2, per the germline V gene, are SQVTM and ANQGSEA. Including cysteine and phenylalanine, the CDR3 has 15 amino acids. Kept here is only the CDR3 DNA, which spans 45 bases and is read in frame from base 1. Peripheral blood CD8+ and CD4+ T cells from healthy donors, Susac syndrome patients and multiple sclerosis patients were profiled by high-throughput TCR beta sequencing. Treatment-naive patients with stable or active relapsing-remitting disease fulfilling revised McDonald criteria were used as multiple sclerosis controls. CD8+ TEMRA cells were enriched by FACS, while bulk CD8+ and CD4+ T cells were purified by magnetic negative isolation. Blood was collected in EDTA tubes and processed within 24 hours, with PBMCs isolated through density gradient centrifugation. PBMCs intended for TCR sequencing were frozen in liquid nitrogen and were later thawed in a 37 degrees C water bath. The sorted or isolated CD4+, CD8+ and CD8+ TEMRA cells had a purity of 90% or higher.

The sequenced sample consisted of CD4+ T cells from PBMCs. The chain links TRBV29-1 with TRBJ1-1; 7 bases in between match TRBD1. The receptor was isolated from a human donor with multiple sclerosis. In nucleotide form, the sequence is TGCAGCGTTGGATATCGTGGACAGGCGAACACTGAAGCTTTCTTT. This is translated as CSVGYRGQANTEAFF.